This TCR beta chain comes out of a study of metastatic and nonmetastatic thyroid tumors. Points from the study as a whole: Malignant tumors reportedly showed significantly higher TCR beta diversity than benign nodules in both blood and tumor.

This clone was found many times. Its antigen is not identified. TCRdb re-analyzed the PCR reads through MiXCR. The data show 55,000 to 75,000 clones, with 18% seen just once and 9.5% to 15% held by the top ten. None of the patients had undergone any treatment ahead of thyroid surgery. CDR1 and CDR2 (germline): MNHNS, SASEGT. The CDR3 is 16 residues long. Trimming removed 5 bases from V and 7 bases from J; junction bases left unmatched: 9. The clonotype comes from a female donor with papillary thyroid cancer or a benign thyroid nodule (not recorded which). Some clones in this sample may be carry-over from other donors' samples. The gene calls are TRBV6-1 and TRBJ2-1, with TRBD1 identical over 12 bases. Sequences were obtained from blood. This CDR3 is CASSPGTGGRWNEQFF. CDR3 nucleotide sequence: TGTGCCAGCAGTCCCGGGACAGGGGGCAGGTGGAATGAGCAGTTCTTC.